The 5 T cell receptor beta chains below were found in one sample sequenced in a study of cytomegalovirus exposure and HLA in healthy donors (dated by TCRdb to the late 2010s). The library came from the immunoSEQ multiplex PCR assay. For the multiplex PCR, a mixture combining 60 forward primers for TCR Vbeta segments and 13 reverse primers for TCR Jbeta segments was used. TCRdb obtained this table from immuneACCESS and retained in-frame rearrangements with V and J assigned. These tables miss some clones; where compared with another copy, unresolved V genes account for less than half of the shortfall, and the remainder is unexplained. In all, the sample holds approximately 150,000 clones, and around 80% of those were seen once. The ten most abundant clones make up approximately 6.8% of the sample. Sequenced: PBMCs. These TCRs come from a man aged 25-45 years in good health and CMV-seropositive.

This sequence joins TRBV2 and TRBJ2-1; 11 bases are shared with TRBD2. In germline, CDR1 is SNHLY, CDR2 FYNNEI. Trimming took 6 bases from V and 9 from J; bases not matched to a gene: 13. The length of the CDR3 is 16 residues. The CDR3 coding sequence is TGTGCCAGCAGGGATACGGAAGTAGCGGGAGGGGGTGAGCAGTTCTTC. Translating it yields CASRDTEVAGGGEQFF.

This clone was found once. V and J are TRBV7-9 and TRBJ1-2, with D perhaps matching TRBD1 (5 bases). Germline CDR1 reads SEHNR; CDR2 reads FQNEAQ (reference sequence). The CDR3 is made up of 15 amino acids. V was shortened by 6 bases and J by 3 bases, with 17 bases between the two germline ends. The CDR3 loop is CASRDRMWGDYGYTF. In DNA, the CDR3 is TGTGCCAGCAGGGATAGGATGTGGGGGGACTATGGCTACACCTTC.

The chain is built from TRBV5-8 and TRBJ1-5, with 12 bases aligning to TRBD1. CDR1 and CDR2 from the germline V gene are SGHTS and YDEGEE. This CDR3 region has 16 residues. Trimming removed 4 bases from V and 6 bases from J; junction bases left unmatched: 8. CDR3 DNA: TGTGCCAGCAGCGCCGGGACAGGGGGCGCGGGTCAGCCCCAGCATTTT. Residues: CASSAGTGGAGQPQHF.

This clone turned up a few times. The chain has TRBV7-2 and TRBJ1-5; 9 bases match TRBD1. The CDR3 totals 15 residues. V shed 1 base and J 6 bases; nucleotides not matched to a gene: 4. The germline V gene has CDR1 SGHTA and CDR2 FQGNSA. CDR3 loop: CASSLDRGQGQPQHF. The CDR3 nucleotides read TGTGCCAGCAGCTTAGACAGGGGGCAAGGTCAGCCCCAGCATTTT.

This chain joins TRBV30 and TRBJ2-7; 10 nucleotides line up with TRBD2. The V gene end was trimmed by 0 bases and the J gene end by 3 bases; junction bases not matched to a gene: 5. The CDR3 totals 15 residues. Germline V lookup: CDR1 GTSNPN, CDR2 SVGIG (reference sequence). This CDR3 reads CAWSVGAGGLYEQYF. In DNA form, the CDR3 reads TGTGCCTGGAGTGTCGGAGCGGGAGGGCTCTACGAGCAGTACTTC.